These 17 T cell receptor beta chains were sequenced from one sample in a study of human T cells and chemical hapten exposure. Documented time point: pre-sensitization, week 0. The sample's treatment: therapeutic diphenylcyclopropenone sensitization with weekly scalp DPC. Via MiXCR, TCRdb re-called the RACE reads, giving one row per CDR3 protein. The data hold about 85,000 distinct CDR3 sequences, with approximately 9% observed a single time. The sequencing used whole blood, collected in connection with sensitization to the hapten diphenylcyclopropenone (DPC). These receptors were collected from a man aged 35-49 years with alopecia areata. Some clones in this sample may be carry-over from other donors' samples.

This clonotype appeared many times. The chain employs TRBV7-2 and TRBJ1-2, with a tentative D call TRBD1 (5 bases). CDR1 is SGHTA, CDR2 FQGNSA, per germline. Between the trimmed V and J ends, which lost 3 bases and 8 bases, there was a span of 10 bases. The CDR3 contains 12 residues. The CDR3 spells CASSFHSGGYTF. As DNA, the CDR3 is TGTGCCAGCAGCTTTCACTCAGGGGGCTACACCTTC.

The chain links TRBV6-2 or TRBV6-3 to TRBJ1-5; a weak D match, TRBD1 (6 bases). V lost 2 bases and J lost 3, with 14 bases in between. This CDR3 has 16 amino acids. Germline lookup yields CDR1 MNHEY and CDR2 SVGEGT. CDR3 region: CASSYLRTDANQPQHF. CDR3 sequence (DNA): TGTGCCAGCAGTTACCTAAGGACAGACGCCAATCAGCCCCAGCATTTT.

The J gene is TRBJ2-1, the V gene TRBV13; perhaps TRBD2 as D (7 bases). CDR1 PRHDT and CDR2 FYEKMQ come from the germline V gene (reference sequence). The CDR3 spans 13 residues. Trimming took off 4 bases at V and 15 bases at J, with 19 bases between the two ends. In DNA form, the CDR3 reads TGTGCCAGCAGCTCAATCCGGGGGGCCGTTGTGTTCTTC. This sequence encodes CASSSIRGAVVFF.

V usage is TRBV7-8 and J usage is TRBJ2-3, with 13 bases identical to TRBD2. CDR3 length: 19 amino acids. In germline, CDR1 is SGHVS, CDR2 FQNEAQ. The trim removed 1 base at V and 2 bases at J, leaving 9 bases unmatched. DNA of the CDR3: TGTGCCAGCAGCTTAGAACTAGGACTAGCGGGAGACCACACAGATACGCAGTATTTT. Its translation is CASSLELGLAGDHTDTQYF.

At least ten counts were recorded for this clonotype. The chain employs TRBV6-2 or TRBV6-3 and TRBJ2-7; D not resolved. There are 15 residues in the CDR3. The V end lost 6 bases, the J end lost 1 base, and 16 bases lay between the germline ends. From germline, CDR1 is MNHEY and CDR2 SVGEGT. CDR3 nucleotides: TGTGCCAGCAGCTCGGTCAGCAAGGTGTCCTACGAGCAGTACTTC. Protein product: CASSSVSKVSYEQYF.

The CDR3 loop reads CASSVGNNQPQHF. The CDR3 bases are TGTGCCAGCAGTGTGGGGAACAATCAGCCCCAGCATTTT. V usage is TRBV27 and J usage is TRBJ1-5, with unresolved D. From germline, CDR1 is MNHEY and CDR2 SMNVEV (reference sequence). This CDR3 region has 13 residues. Trimming stripped 5 bases from V and 3 bases from J, with 8 bases between.

The chain carries TRBV7-9 and TRBJ2-7, with D tentatively TRBD1 or TRBD2 (5 bases each). Germline CDR1 and CDR2: SEHNR and FQNEAQ (reference sequence). This CDR3 has 12 residues. V was cut by 5 bases and J by 6 bases, with 11 bases left in between. The CDR3 coding sequence is TGTGCCAGCAGCACTGGGACGGGCGAGCAGTACTTC. It translates to CASSTGTGEQYF.

In its sample, this clonotype was seen many times. This chain uses TRBV29-1 with TRBJ2-3, with no clear D. The V gene's germline CDR1 is SQVTM and CDR2 ANQGSEA. The CDR3 is made up of 10 amino acids. Trimming pared 2 bases from V and 9 bases from J, leaving 6 bases between. In nucleotides, the CDR3 is TGCAGCGTTGAATACCCGACGCAGTATTTT. It is translated as CSVEYPTQYF.

J is TRBJ2-1 and V is TRBV29-1; 8 nucleotides line up with TRBD1. Germline lookup yields CDR1 SQVTM and CDR2 ANQGSEA. This CDR3 region has 14 residues. With 4 bases clipped from V and 3 bases from J, the junction kept 5 bases outside the gene matches. The CDR3 spells CSVGTGTGYNEQFF. CDR3 bases: TGCAGCGTTGGAACCGGGACAGGCTACAATGAGCAGTTCTTC.

The chain couples TRBV7-9 to TRBJ1-1; TRBD1 aligns across 8 bases. This CDR3 region has 14 residues. V dropped 5 bases and J dropped 8; count of bases not matched to a gene: 10. Germline CDR1 is SEHNR and CDR2 is FQNEAQ (reference sequence). The chain's CDR3 is CASSRGQGLPEAFF. In DNA, the CDR3 is TGTGCCAGCAGCCGCGGACAGGGATTACCCGAAGCTTTCTTT. The variable domain in full, completed from reference TRBV7-9 and TRBJ1-1, reads DTGVSQNPRHKITKRGQNVTFRCDPISEHNRLYWYRQTLGQGPEFLTYFQNEAQLEKSRLLSDRFSAERPKGSFSTLEIQRTEQGDSAMYLCASSRGQGLPEAFFGQGTRLTVV.

This clonotype was recorded a few times. The J gene is TRBJ2-4, the V gene TRBV5-1; TRBD1 aligns across 7 bases. Per the germline V gene, CDR1 is SGHRS and CDR2 is YFSETQ. V dropped 3 bases and J dropped 13; count of bases not matched to a gene: 10. The CDR3 runs to 13 residues. The CDR3 loop is CASSYQGTEGQYF. The CDR3 bases are TGCGCCAGCAGCTACCAGGGGACAGAGGGCCAGTACTTC.

This clonotype was seen more than once but under ten times. The CDR3 loop reads CAISGNLQNTGELFF. The CDR3 DNA follows: TGTGCCATCAGTGGAAATCTCCAGAACACCGGGGAGCTGTTTTTT. The rearrangement links TRBV10-3 to TRBJ2-2; D is undetermined. CDR1 is ENHRY and CDR2 is SYGVKD in the germline V gene. The CDR3 totals 15 residues. Trimming removed 4 bases from V and 1 base from J, with 10 bases in between.

The sample holds many counts of this clonotype. The genes are TRBV5-1 and TRBJ2-7; 7 bases fit TRBD1. CDR1 is SGHRS, CDR2 YFSETQ, per germline. The CDR3 runs to 15 residues. After removal of 2 bases from V and 2 bases from J, the junction contained 7 bases not matched to a gene. CDR3 sequence reads: CASSFSSGGAYEQYV. In DNA, the CDR3 is TGCGCCAGCAGCTTTTCGTCAGGGGGAGCCTACGAGCAGTACGTC.

This chain joins TRBV28 and TRBJ2-6; D is unclear. Trimming left V 4 bases short and J 0 bases short, with 7 bases between. In germline, CDR1 is MDHEN, CDR2 SYDVKM. The CDR3 sequence is 15 residues long. This CDR3 reads CASSSQVSGANVLTF. The CDR3 coding sequence is TGTGCCAGCAGTTCGCAAGTCTCTGGGGCCAACGTCCTGACTTTC. Combining the CDR3 with reference TRBV28 and TRBJ2-6 gives the whole variable domain DVKVTQSSRYLVKRTGEKVFLECVQDMDHENMFWYRQDPGLGLRLIYFSYDVKMKEKGDIPEGYSVSREKKERFSLILESASTNQTSMYLCASSSQVSGANVLTFGAGSRLTVL.

This clonotype was seen only a few times. The V and J genes are TRBV6-5 and TRBJ1-2; TRBD1 might be the D (6 bases). V was pared by 5 bases and J by 0 bases, with 13 bases between. The length of the CDR3 is 15 residues. The germline V gene encodes CDR1 MNHEY and CDR2 SVGAGI. As DNA, the CDR3 is TGTGCCAGCAGTCGAAGGACAGACACTAACTATGGCTACACCTTC. This sequence encodes CASSRRTDTNYGYTF.

Only a few counts were recorded for this clonotype. The chain is built from TRBV2 and TRBJ1-1; tentatively, D is TRBD1 (5 bases). The CDR3 loop spans 12 amino acids. Germline CDR1 is SNHLY and CDR2 is FYNNEI. CDR3 sequence reads: CASQQAGIMAFF. In nucleotides, the CDR3 is TGTGCTTCACAACAGGCCGGGATCATGGCTTTCTTT.

This clonotype was seen ten or more times. J is TRBJ1-5 and V is TRBV27, with TRBD1 matching 9 bases. The germline CDR1 and CDR2 sequences are MNHEY and SMNVEV (reference sequence). This CDR3 is 15 amino acids long. After removal of 4 bases from V and 6 bases from J, the junction contained 7 bases not matched to a gene. The CDR3 nucleotides read TGTGCCAGCAGTTCGGGACAGGGAGGGGGTCAGCCCCAGCATTTT. Translated: CASSSGQGGGQPQHF.